One sample yielded the 9 T cell receptor beta chains listed below, sequenced in a study of response to subunit inactivated influenza vaccine. TCRdb fed the RT-PCR reads into MiXCR, producing one record per CDR3 protein. The table shows under 550,000 distinct CDR3 sequences, with approximately 7.2% occurring only once. Sequencing used PBMCs from blood, obtained around 25 months after vaccination. The receptors here all came from a man between 50 and 70 years old who received an inactivated influenza vaccine.

This clonotype was observed a few times. The junction and the germline gene differ at one end; a read error may be behind it. This rearrangement joins TRBV27 to TRBJ2-3; the D is unclear. The CDR3 is 9 residues long. Germline CDR1 reads MNHEY; CDR2 reads SMNVEV (reference sequence). The CDR3 here is CASTDTQYF. CDR3 nucleotides: TGTGCCAGCACGGATACGCAGTATTTT.

The chain has TRBV4-2 and TRBJ2-3, with TRBD1 as a possible D gene (6 bases). Trimming cost V 0 bases and J 5 bases, with 12 bases left between them. The CDR3 contains 15 residues. CDR1 and CDR2 from the germline V gene are LGHNA and YNFKEQ. Here the CDR3 DNA reads TGTGCCAGCAGCCAAGATTGGCAGGGGAGAGATACGCAGTATTTT. Protein: CASSQDWQGRDTQYF.

This clonotype was recorded many times. J is TRBJ2-3 and V is TRBV29-1, with no clear D. The V end lost 1 base, the J end lost 6 bases, and 11 bases lay between the germline ends. The length of the CDR3 is 13 residues. Germline-derived CDR1 and CDR2 are SQVTM and ANQGSEA. CDR3 region: CSVEVGITDTQYF. CDR3 nucleotides: TGCAGCGTTGAAGTGGGGATAACGGATACGCAGTATTTT.

Ten or more counts support this clonotype. The rearrangement joins TRBV20-1 to TRBJ2-7; D uncertain. The germline V and J ends were trimmed by 6 bases and 4 bases, with 10 bases remaining between them. The CDR3 is made up of 11 amino acids. CDR1 is DFQATT, CDR2 SNEGSKA, per germline (reference sequence). The CDR3 coding sequence is TGCAGTGCCCCGAGCTGGTACGAGCAGTACTTC. This codes for CSAPSWYEQYF.

There are many counts of this clonotype. The rearrangement uses TRBV5-1 and TRBJ2-5; D perhaps matches TRBD2 (6 bases). The CDR3 consists of 16 residues. Trimming shortened V by 4 bases and J by 5 bases, and 21 bases separated the two germline ends. Germline CDR1 is SGHRS and CDR2 is YFSETQ. In DNA form, the CDR3 reads TGCGCCAGCAGCCCCCGCGGGGCTGGGTTTTTGGAGACCCAGTACTTC. It encodes CASSPRGAGFLETQYF. The full variable domain, its missing parts supplied by reference TRBV5-1 and TRBJ2-5, is KAGVTQTPRYLIKTRGQQVTLSCSPISGHRSVSWYQQTPGQGLQFLFEYFSETQRNKGNFPGRFSGRQFSNSRSEMNVSTLELGDSALYLCASSPRGAGFLETQYFGPGTRLLVL.

In this sample, this clonotype turned up many times. V is TRBV12-3 or TRBV12-4 and J is TRBJ2-5; D uncertain. The CDR3 runs 12 residues. V shed 5 bases and J shed 3 bases, with 7 bases lying between them. The CDR3 region has the DNA TGTGCCAGCAGTACCGGAGAAGAGACCCAGTACTTC. Its translation is CASSTGEETQYF.

This rearrangement joins TRBV19 to TRBJ1-5; a possible D gene is TRBD1 (6 bases). Germline V lookup: CDR1 LNHDA, CDR2 SQIVND (reference sequence). CDR3 size: 15 residues. Trimming removed 1 base from V and 3 bases from J, with 10 bases in between. As DNA, the CDR3 is TGTGCCAGTAGTATAGGATCAGGGGCCAATCAGCCCCAGCATTTT. This sequence encodes CASSIGSGANQPQHF.

Only a few counts were recorded for this clonotype. CDR3: CASSEVITYEQYF. The CDR3 DNA follows: TGTGCCAGCAGTGAAGTGATTACCTACGAGCAGTACTTC. The J gene is TRBJ2-7, the V gene TRBV6-1, with D hard to call. The CDR3 covers 13 residues. V shed 1 base and J shed 2 bases, with 6 bases lying between them. Per the germline V gene, CDR1 is MNHNS and CDR2 is SASEGT.

This clonotype was recorded many times. V and J are TRBV18 and TRBJ2-3; TRBD2 agrees at 13 bases. The CDR3 spans 17 residues. The J segment lost 7 bases and the V segment lost 5 bases, leaving 12 bases of the junction unmatched. Per germline, CDR1 KGHSH and CDR2 LQKENI. CDR3 nucleotide sequence: TGTGCCAGCTCAGCGGGACTAGCGGGGCCCCCTCGAAATACGCAGTATTTT. Translating gives CASSAGLAGPPRNTQYF.